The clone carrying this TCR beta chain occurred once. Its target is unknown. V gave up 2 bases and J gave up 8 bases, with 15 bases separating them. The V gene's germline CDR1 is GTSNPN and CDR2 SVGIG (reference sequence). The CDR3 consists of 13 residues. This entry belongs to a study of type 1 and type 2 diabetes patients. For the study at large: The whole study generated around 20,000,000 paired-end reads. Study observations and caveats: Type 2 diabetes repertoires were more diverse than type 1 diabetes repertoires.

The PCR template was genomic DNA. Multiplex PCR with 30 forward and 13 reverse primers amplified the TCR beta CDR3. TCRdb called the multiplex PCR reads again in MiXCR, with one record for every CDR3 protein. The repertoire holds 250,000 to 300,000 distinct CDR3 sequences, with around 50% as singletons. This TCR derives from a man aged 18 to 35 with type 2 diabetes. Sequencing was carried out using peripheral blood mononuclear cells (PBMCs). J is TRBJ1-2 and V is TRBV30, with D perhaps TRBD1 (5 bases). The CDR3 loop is CAWSRGRDRGYTF. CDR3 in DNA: TGTGCCTGGAGTAGGGGTAGGGATAGAGGCTACACCTTC.